This T cell receptor beta chain appears in the sequencing data of a study of cytomegalovirus exposure and HLA in healthy donors. The PCR made use of 60 Vbeta and 13 Jbeta primers. Sequencing used immunoSEQ multiplex PCR; TCRdb keeps in-frame clones, though not all of them. The table shows roughly 97,000 clones, with about 75% occurring only once. In regard to this clone: No antigen is known for it.

Overall study findings and caveats: A previous analysis found most TCR beta V segments productive roughly 87% or roughly 30% of the time. An ancestry cluster, one associated with Asian ancestry, reportedly showed fewer N-insertions than the approximately 670-donor mean in a later analysis. A later analysis showed HLA-associated TCR beta chains outstripping equally common others in clonal expansion.

CDR1 is SGDLS and CDR2 is YYNGEE in the germline V gene. This CDR3 is built from 15 residues. J gave up 5 bases and V 6 bases, and 8 bases lay outside the gene matches. The chain has TRBV9 and TRBJ2-2; 9 bases map to TRBD2. Sequenced input: PBMCs. The TCR sequence derives from a man between 60 and 75 years old in good health and CMV-seropositive. CDR3: CASTAGGGRTGELFF. In nucleotides, the CDR3 is TGTGCCAGCACGGCGGGGGGGGGCCGAACCGGGGAGCTGTTTTTT.